This T cell receptor (beta chain) was captured by sequencing in a study of blood T cell repertoires in COVID-19. Turning to the study itself: Some COVID-19 samples were acute and others convalescent; all came from the United States, Italy and Spain. PBMCs, B-cell-depleted T cells, or T cells provided the cDNA or gDNA that made up the material.

CDR3 length: 15 residues. Germline V gene lookup returns CDR1 SEHNR and CDR2 FQNEAQ (reference sequence). Trimming at V came to 1 base and at J to 8 bases, leaving 7 bases not matched to a gene. Original handling: Amplification with reference gene primers provided the estimates of nucleated cell counts. Sequenced by immunoSEQ multiplex PCR; TCRdb stores in-frame clones only, minus some. V and J calls and clone size come straight from that table; D and trimming were deduced from the DNA. The sample has 60,000 to 70,000 clones; roughly nine tenths are singletons. The chain recombines TRBV7-9 with TRBJ2-1; 8 positions agree with TRBD2. This TCR came from a human donor in a cohort sampled during active COVID-19. The sequenced sample consisted of peripheral blood. The CDR3 protein is CASSLDTGRDDEQFF. The CDR3 DNA is TGTGCCAGCAGCTTAGATACCGGGAGGGACGATGAGCAGTTCTTC.